This T cell receptor (beta chain) comes out of a study of preoperative IRX-2 immunotherapy in early breast cancer. The assay was immunoSEQ multiplex PCR, and TCRdb's table has in-frame clones only and misses some. The sample carries about 98,000 clones, 75% to 90% recorded once. The germline gives CDR1 MNHGY, CDR2 SAAAGT. The length of the CDR3 is 15 residues. V lost 6 bases, J lost 1 base, and 6 bases stayed unmatched. Treatment described: preoperative locoregional IRX-2 cytokine immunotherapy. Preoperative locoregional IRX-2 cytokine immunotherapy was tested in the phase Ib source study. This clonotype was sampled from a human donor with breast cancer. The chain carries TRBV6-8 and TRBJ1-2, with 9 bases fitting TRBD1. This material consisted of tumor tissue, taken after IRX-2 immunotherapy. The CDR3 DNA reads as TGTGCCAGCAGCCTGGGACAGGGTAGTAACTATGGCTACACCTTC. It specifies CASSLGQGSNYGYTF.